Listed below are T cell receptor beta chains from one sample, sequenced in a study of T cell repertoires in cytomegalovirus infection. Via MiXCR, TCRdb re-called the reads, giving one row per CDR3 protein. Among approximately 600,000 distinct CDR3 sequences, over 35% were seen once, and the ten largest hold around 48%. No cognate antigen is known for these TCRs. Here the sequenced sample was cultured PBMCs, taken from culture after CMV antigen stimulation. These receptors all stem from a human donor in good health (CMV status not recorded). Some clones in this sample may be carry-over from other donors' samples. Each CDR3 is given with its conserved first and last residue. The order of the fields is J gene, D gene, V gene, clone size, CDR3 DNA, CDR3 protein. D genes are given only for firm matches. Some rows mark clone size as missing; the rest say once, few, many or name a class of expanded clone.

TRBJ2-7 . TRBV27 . TGTGCCAGCAGTTTTAGGGGGGATGCACCAACCTCCCTCTACGAGCAGTACTTC CASSFRGDAPTSLYEQYF
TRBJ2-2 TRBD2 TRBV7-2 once TGTGCCAGCAGCTTAGTTTCGGGAGGGGTCACCGGGGAGCTGTTTTTT CASSLVSGGVTGELFF
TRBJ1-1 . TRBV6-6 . TGTGCCAGCAGTTACGGTGGGGGTCGGGAAAACACTGAAGCTTTCTTT CASSYGGGRENTEAFF
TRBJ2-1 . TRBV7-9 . TGTGCCAGCAGCTTAAATTCTTGGGCGTACAATGAGCAGTTCTTC CASSLNSWAYNEQFF
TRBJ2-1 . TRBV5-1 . TGCGCCAGCAGCTTGGAGGACAATAATGAGCAGTTCTTC CASSLEDNNEQFF
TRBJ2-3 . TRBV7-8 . TGTGCCAGCAGCTTAGAAGCCCGCTATGATACGCAGTATTTT CASSLEARYDTQYF
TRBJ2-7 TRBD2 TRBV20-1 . TGCAGTGCTAGAGGACTAGCGGGAGGGCCGGGATACGAGCAGTACTTC CSARGLAGGPGYEQYF
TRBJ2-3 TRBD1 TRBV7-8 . TGTGCCAGCAGCTCAGGGGGTGGGTCTATGGACCCTAGCACAGATACGCAGTATTTT CASSSGGGSMDPSTDTQYF
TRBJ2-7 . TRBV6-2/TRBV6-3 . TGTGCCAGCAGTTACCCGGGACTCTACGAGCAGTACTTC CASSYPGLYEQYF
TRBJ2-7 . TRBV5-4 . TGTGCCAGCAGCTTGGACAGGAGATCCTACGAGCAGTACTTC CASSLDRRSYEQYF
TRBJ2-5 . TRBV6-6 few TGTGCCAGCAGTGCGAATTGGGGAAACCAAGAGACCCAGTACTTC CASSANWGNQETQYF
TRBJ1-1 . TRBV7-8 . TGTGCCAGCAGCACCCGTGTAGACACTGAAGCTTTCTTT CASSTRVDTEAFF
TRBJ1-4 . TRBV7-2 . TGTGCCAGCAGCTCCGGTGTGGGGTCAACTAATGAAAAACTGTTTTTT CASSSGVGSTNEKLFF
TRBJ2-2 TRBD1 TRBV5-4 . TGTGCCAGCAGCGACAGGGTCAACACCGGGGAGCTGTTTTTT CASSDRVNTGELFF
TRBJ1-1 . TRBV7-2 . TGTGCCAGCAGCTTGTCTTGGCCCCAGAAGGACGCTGAAGCTTTCTTT CASSLSWPQKDAEAFF
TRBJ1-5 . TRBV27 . TGTGCCAGCAGGAATCAGGGCGGCCCCCAGCATTTT CASRNQGGPQHF
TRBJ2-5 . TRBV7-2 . TGTGCCAGCACCCGGTGGGAGACCCAGTACTTC CASTRWETQYF
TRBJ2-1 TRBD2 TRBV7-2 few TGTGCCAGCAGCTTAGGGATAGCGGGAGGGCTGGGGCATGAGCAGTTCTTC CASSLGIAGGLGHEQFF
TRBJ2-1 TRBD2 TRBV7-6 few TGTGCCAGCAGCTTATTACCTAGCGGGAAGGACAATGAGCAGTTCTTC CASSLLPSGKDNEQFF
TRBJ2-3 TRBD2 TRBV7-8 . TGTGCCAGCAGTGAAGCGGGGGGTGGGATAGATACGCAGTATTTT CASSEAGGGIDTQYF
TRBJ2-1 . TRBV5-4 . TGTGCCAGCAGCTTGTCCGAGTACAATGAGCAGTTCTTC CASSLSEYNEQFF
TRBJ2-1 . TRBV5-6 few TGTGCCAGCAGTTTTTCTAGCGTTCCCTACAATGAGCAGTTCTTC CASSFSSVPYNEQFF
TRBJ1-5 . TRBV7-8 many TGTGCCAGCAGCTTCCAGGGAAATAGCAATCAGCCCCAGCATTTT CASSFQGNSNQPQHF
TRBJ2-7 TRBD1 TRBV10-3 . TGTGCCATCAGGGGCGACAGGGGGGGAGAGGAGCAGTACTTC CAIRGDRGGEEQYF